This T cell receptor beta chain was retrieved from a study of T cells after yellow fever vaccination. The CDR3 extends over 14 amino acids. Germline CDR1 and CDR2: LGHNA and YSLEER. Trimming took off 0 bases at V and 8 bases at J, with 8 bases between the two ends. Concerning this clonotype itself: Its specificity is unknown.

5'RACE template switching produced TCR cDNA carrying a universal primer site and UMIs. Using its own MiXCR run on the 5' RACE reads, TCRdb lists one record per CDR3 protein. Among hundreds of thousands of distinct CDR3 sequences listed, around an eighth were seen once. Study-level points and caveats: Primary-vaccination clones mostly resurfaced post-booster (around 96% CD4, approximately 87% CD8). Repertoires sorted by FACS could include abundant clonotypes that are contaminants from the bulk population.

Source: CD4+ T cells sorted from PBMCs, taken 15 days after the yellow fever booster vaccination. The sequence derives from a man between 18 and 29 years old who received the YFV17D yellow fever vaccine. The chain uses TRBV4-3 and TRBJ1-6; unclear D gene. The CDR3 nucleotides are TGCGCCAGCAGCCAAGATATGCCTTATTCACCCCTCCACTTT. Its protein is CASSQDMPYSPLHF.